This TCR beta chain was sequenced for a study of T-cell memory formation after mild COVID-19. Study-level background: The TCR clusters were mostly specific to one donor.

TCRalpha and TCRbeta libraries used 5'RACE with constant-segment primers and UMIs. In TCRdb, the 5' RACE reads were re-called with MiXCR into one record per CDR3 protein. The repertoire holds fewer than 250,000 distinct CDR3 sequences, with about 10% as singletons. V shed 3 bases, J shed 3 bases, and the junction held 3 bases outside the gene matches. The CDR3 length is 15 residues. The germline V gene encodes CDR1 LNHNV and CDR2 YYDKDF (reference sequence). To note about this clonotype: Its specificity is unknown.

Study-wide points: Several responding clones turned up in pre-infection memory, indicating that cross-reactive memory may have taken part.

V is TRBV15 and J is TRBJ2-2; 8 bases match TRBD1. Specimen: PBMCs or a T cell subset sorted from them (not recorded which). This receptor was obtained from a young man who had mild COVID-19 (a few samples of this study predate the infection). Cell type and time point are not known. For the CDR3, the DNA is TGTGCCACCAGCAGCGGCAGGGGGCACACCGGGGAGCTGTTTTTT. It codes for CATSSGRGHTGELFF.